Presented here are 9 T cell receptor beta chains from one specimen sequenced in a study of tumor and adjacent non-tumor tissue in lung cancer (dated by TCRdb to between 2017 and 2018). The method behind the library was multiplex PCR. This sample was sequenced with an Illumina HiSeq 2500. TCRbeta libraries were constructed through three rounds of nested PCR with primers (Table S4) according to protocols modified from ARM-PCR. TCRdb redid the processing of the public reads, applying fastp at Q25 and MiXCR, and retained in-frame beta chains. CDR3 protein sequences are deduplicated, and each keeps its most common genes and DNA. The sample records more than 45,000 distinct CDR3 sequences, 74% of which are singletons. The ten biggest clones cover around 23% of the sample. RNA was isolated from bulk unsorted tissue, and RNA quality was assessed with a NanoDrop ND-1000 and an Agilent 2100. The normal lung samples consisted of distant non-tumor tissue collected more than 3 cm from the tumor edge.

The sample comprised distant non-tumor lung tissue. The receptors originated from a woman aged 60-70 years with non-small cell lung cancer.

The chain is built from TRBV12-3 or TRBV12-4 and TRBJ2-5, with a weak D call TRBD2 (5 bases). The CDR3 totals 14 residues. The ends were cut back, 2 bases at V and 6 bases at J, with 13 bases in the middle. This CDR3 is CASSLRHSEQTQYF. The CDR3 coding sequence is TGTGCCAGCAGTTTACGGCATAGCGAACAGACCCAGTACTTC.

To note about this clonotype: One end of the junction is discordant with germline, which a read error may explain. The genes are TRBV6-6 and TRBJ2-1; 9 bases agree with TRBD2. This CDR3 is 16 amino acids long. In germline, CDR1 is MNHNY, CDR2 SVGAGI (reference sequence). Here the CDR3 reads CASSYGGGRARNEQFF. As DNA, the CDR3 is TGTGCCAGCAGTTACGGTGGCGGGAGGGCCCGGAATGAACAGTTCTTC.

V usage is TRBV11-3 and J usage is TRBJ1-1; D is perhaps TRBD1 (6 bases). With 7 bases removed from V and 2 bases from J, the gap between germline ends came to 11 bases. Germline CDR1 SGHNT, CDR2 YENEEA. This CDR3 comprises 13 residues. The CDR3 is CASTRTANTEAFF. The CDR3 DNA is TGTGCCAGCACCCGGACAGCTAACACTGAAGCTTTCTTT.

To note about this clonotype: A much larger clone is a single base away; this may be a read error. The gene calls are TRBV20-1 and TRBJ1-5; D is perhaps TRBD1 (5 bases). The germline gives CDR1 DFQATT, CDR2 SNEGSKA (reference sequence). The CDR3 has 15 residues. DNA for the CDR3: TGCAGTGCTAGTGGGCTGGAGGGGATGAATCAGCCCCAGGATTTT. Amino acid sequence: CSASGLEGMNQPQDF.

This clonotype was observed a handful of times. One end of the junction is discordant with germline, which a read error may explain. J is TRBJ2-1 and V is TRBV20-1; TRBD2 matches 7 bases. There are 11 residues in the CDR3. Germline CDR1 is DFQATT and CDR2 is SNEGSKA (reference sequence). The CDR3 is CSAPCGSLEFF. CDR3 DNA: TGTAGTGCGCCTTGCGGGAGTTTAGAGTTCTTC.

Notes on this clonotype: Germline and junction disagree at one end, which may indicate a read error. The chain employs TRBV11-2 and TRBJ2-4, with 7 positions matching TRBD1. The CDR3 contains 14 residues. CDR1 is SGHAT, CDR2 FQNNGV, per germline. CDR3 sequence reads: CASRPIGTESIQYF. DNA of the CDR3: TGTGCCAGCAGGCCCATCGGGACAGAAAGCATTCAATACTTC.

The sample holds a few counts of this clonotype. It may be a read error: a sequence one base away is much more abundant. The rearrangement joins TRBV6-5 to TRBJ2-5; 10 bases align to TRBD1. Germline V gene lookup returns CDR1 MNHEY and CDR2 SVGAGI. This CDR3 has 15 residues. CDR3 bases: TGTGTCAGCAGTACGACAGGGGGCCCTGGGGAGACCCAGTACTTC. It is translated as CVSSTTGGPGETQYF.

The chain couples TRBV29-1 to TRBJ2-1; TRBD1 agrees at 9 bases. The CDR3 spans 13 residues. V lost 5 bases to trimming and J lost 15 bases; unmatched junction nucleotides: 14. CDR1 and CDR2 (germline): SQVTM, ANQGSEA. The CDR3 DNA sequence: TGCAGCGTTCCGGGACAGGGTGACAATGAACGGTTCTTC. Translating gives CSVPGQGDNERFF.

Concerning this clonotype itself: No conserved phenylalanine or tryptophan ends this CDR3, so it is likely a read error. V gene TRBV4-2 combines with J gene TRBJ1-2; TRBD1 is a possible D gene (6 bases). There are 16 residues in the CDR3. Germline V lookup: CDR1 LGHNA, CDR2 YNFKEQ. This chain's CDR3 is CASSLSSLDSNYGYTH. CDR3 nucleotides: TGTGCCAGTAGCCTGAGCAGCCTGGACAGTAACTATGGCTACACCCAC.